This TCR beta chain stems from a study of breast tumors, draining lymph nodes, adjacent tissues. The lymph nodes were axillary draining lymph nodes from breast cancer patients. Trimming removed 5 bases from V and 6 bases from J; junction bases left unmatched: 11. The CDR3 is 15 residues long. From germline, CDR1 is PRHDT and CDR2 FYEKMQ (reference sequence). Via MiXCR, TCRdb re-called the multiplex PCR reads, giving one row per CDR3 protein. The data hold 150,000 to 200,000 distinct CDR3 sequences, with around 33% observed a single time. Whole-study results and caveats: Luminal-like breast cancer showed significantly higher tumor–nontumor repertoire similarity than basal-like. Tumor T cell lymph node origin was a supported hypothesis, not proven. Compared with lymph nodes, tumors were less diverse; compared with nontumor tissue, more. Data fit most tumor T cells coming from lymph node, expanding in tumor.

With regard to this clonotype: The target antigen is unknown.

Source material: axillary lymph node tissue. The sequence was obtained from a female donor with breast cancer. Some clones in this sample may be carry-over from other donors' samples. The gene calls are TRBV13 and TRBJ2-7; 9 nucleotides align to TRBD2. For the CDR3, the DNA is TGTGCCAGCAGCCTACGGGAGCTAGCGGGAAGCGAGCAGTACTTC. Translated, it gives CASSLRELAGSEQYF. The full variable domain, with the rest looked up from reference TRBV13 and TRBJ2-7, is AAGVIQSPRHLIKEKRETATLKCYPIPRHDTVYWYQQGPGQDPQFLISFYEKMQSDKGSIPDRFSAQQFSDYHSELNMSSLELGDSALYFCASSLRELAGSEQYFGPGTRLTVT.